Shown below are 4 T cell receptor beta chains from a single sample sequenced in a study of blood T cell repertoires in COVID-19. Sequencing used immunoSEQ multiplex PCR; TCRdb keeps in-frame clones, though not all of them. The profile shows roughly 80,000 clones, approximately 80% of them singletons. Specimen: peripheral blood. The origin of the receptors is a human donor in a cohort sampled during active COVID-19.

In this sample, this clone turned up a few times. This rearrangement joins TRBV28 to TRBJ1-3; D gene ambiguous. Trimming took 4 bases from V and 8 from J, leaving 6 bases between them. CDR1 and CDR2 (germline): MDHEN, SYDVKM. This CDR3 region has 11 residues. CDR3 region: CASSSLDTIYF. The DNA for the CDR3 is TGTGCCAGCAGTTCCCTCGACACCATATATTTT.

CDR3 sequence reads: CASVVGAAGNTIYF. CDR3 bases: TGTGCCAGCGTCGTGGGGGCAGCGGGAAACACCATATATTTT. The genes are TRBV2 and TRBJ1-3; D possibly corresponds to TRBD1 (6 bases). There are 14 residues in the CDR3. CDR1 SNHLY and CDR2 FYNNEI come from the germline V gene. V was shortened by 8 bases and J by 4 bases, with 15 bases between the two germline ends.

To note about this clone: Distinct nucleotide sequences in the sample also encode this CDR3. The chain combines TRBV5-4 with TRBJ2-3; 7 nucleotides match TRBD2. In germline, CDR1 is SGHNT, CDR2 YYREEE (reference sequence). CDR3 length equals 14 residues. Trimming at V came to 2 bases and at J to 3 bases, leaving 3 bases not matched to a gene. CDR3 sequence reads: CASSLGSGTDTQYF. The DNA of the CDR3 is TGTGCCAGCAGCTTAGGTAGCGGGACAGATACGCAGTATTTT.

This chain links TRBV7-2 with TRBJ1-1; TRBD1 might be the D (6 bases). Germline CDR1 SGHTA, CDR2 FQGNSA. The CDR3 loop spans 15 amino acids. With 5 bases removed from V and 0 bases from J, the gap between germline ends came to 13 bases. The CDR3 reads CASSPRTALNTEAFF. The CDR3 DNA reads TGTGCCAGCAGCCCCCGGACAGCCCTGAACACTGAAGCTTTCTTT.